The subject of this entry is one T cell receptor beta chain. The data belong to a study of shared clonotypes between healthy human individuals. The assay was immunoSEQ multiplex PCR, and TCRdb's table has in-frame clones only and misses some. Of around 700,000 clones listed, around four fifths are singletons. Sequencing was performed on memory CD4+ T cells sorted from blood. Subset in this sample: CD45RA-negative fraction. The receptor was isolated from a woman under 40 in good health.

In DNA, the CDR3 is TGCAGCGTCCACAGGACGTCTGCTGAAGCTTTCTTT. This translates into CSVHRTSAEAFF. The rearrangement links TRBV29-1 to TRBJ1-1; possibly TRBD1 for D (5 bases). With 6 bases removed from V and 6 bases from J, the gap between germline ends came to 14 bases. Looked up from germline, CDR1 is SQVTM and CDR2 is ANQGSEA. The CDR3 totals 12 residues.